Listed below are T cell receptor beta chains from one sample, sequenced in a study of early T cells in non-severe SARS-CoV-2 infection. Using its own MiXCR run on the 5' RACE reads, TCRdb lists one record per CDR3 protein. The table includes tens of thousands of distinct CDR3 sequences, about 15% detected once. The sample in question was whole blood, obtained at baseline. The receptor source for this set is an adult who was a healthcare worker with PCR-confirmed SARS-CoV-2 infection or an uninfected control (not recorded which). The CDR3 runs from the conserved cysteine through the conserved F or W. A D gene is named only where the DNA matches it firmly. Expanded clones get a size class; other rows say once, few or many, or leave the size out.

>TRBV3-1|TRBJ1-2|NA|NA
CASSQFYANNYGYTF
TGTGCCAGCAGCCAATTTTATGCGAATAACTATGGCTACACCTTC
>TRBV7-6|TRBJ2-1|NA|few
CASSLVQAGKFF
TGTGCCAGCAGCTTAGTCCAGGCAGGGAAGTTCTTC
>TRBV6-5|TRBJ1-2|NA|NA
CASSLTGINGYTF
TGTGCCAGCAGCTTGACAGGCATCAATGGCTACACCTTC
>TRBV30|TRBJ2-1|NA|few
CAWNRDGSYNEQFF
TGTGCCTGGAACCGGGACGGCTCCTACAATGAGCAGTTCTTC
>TRBV6-1|TRBJ1-4|NA|NA
CASSEFQGINEKLFF
TGTGCCAGCAGTGAATTTCAGGGGATTAATGAAAAACTGTTTTTT
>TRBV29-1|TRBJ2-7|NA|NA
CSVGSGTPRFEQYF
TGCAGCGTTGGATCCGGGACGCCGAGGTTCGAGCAGTACTTC
>TRBV2|TRBJ2-5|NA|few
CASSDIRLTLQETQYF
TGTGCCAGCAGCGACATCCGACTCACATTACAAGAGACCCAGTACTTC
>TRBV19|TRBJ1-5|NA|many
CASSIGRLGGQPQHF
TGTGCCAGTAGTATAGGACGACTTGGGGGCCAGCCCCAGCATTTT
>TRBV7-9|TRBJ1-1|NA|NA
CASTIMNTEAFF
TGTGCCAGCACGATCATGAACACTGAAGCTTTCTTT
>TRBV11-2|TRBJ2-1|NA|many
CASSLGLNNEQFF
TGTGCCAGCAGCTTAGGGCTGAACAATGAGCAGTTCTTC
>TRBV29-1|TRBJ1-2|NA|NA
CSVATRGYGYTF
TGCAGCGTTGCCACCCGGGGCTATGGCTACACCTTC
>TRBV4-2|TRBJ2-3|TRBD2|many
CASSRPEAGLGTDTQYF
TGTGCCAGCAGCCGTCCTGAAGCGGGACTAGGCACAGATACGCAGTATTTT
>TRBV19|TRBJ2-5|NA|few
CASSRGETQYF
TGTGCCAGTAGTAGAGGAGAGACCCAGTACTTC
>TRBV25-1|TRBJ2-3|TRBD2|NA
CASSEGLAGGGDTQYF
TGTGCCAGCAGTGAGGGACTAGCGGGGGGAGGGGATACGCAGTATTTT
>TRBV6-5|TRBJ1-1|NA|NA
CASSTTDRNTEAFF
TGTGCCAGCAGTACGACAGACCGGAACACTGAAGCTTTCTTT
>TRBV19|TRBJ2-5|TRBD2|NA
CASRGGLAETQYF
TGTGCCAGTAGAGGGGGACTAGCCGAGACCCAGTACTTC
>TRBV18|TRBJ1-1|NA|NA
CASSLTEMNTEAFF
TGTGCCAGCTCACTGACAGAGATGAACACTGAAGCTTTCTTT
>TRBV21-1|TRBJ2-1|NA|many
CASSKAGAGFANNEQFF
TGTGCCAGCAGCAAAGCGGGCGCAGGGTTTGCGAACAATGAGCAGTTCTTC
>TRBV4-2|TRBJ2-3|NA|few
CASSPKPGGGYTDTQYF
TGTGCCAGCAGCCCCAAACCCGGGGGAGGTTACACAGATACGCAGTATTTT
>TRBV28|TRBJ1-5|NA|many
CASRQGSNQPQHF
TGTGCCAGCAGGCAGGGGAGCAATCAGCCCCAGCATTTT
>TRBV5-1|TRBJ2-7|TRBD2|few
CASSSTSGRTYEQYF
TGCGCCAGCAGCTCAACTAGCGGGAGGACCTACGAGCAGTACTTC
>TRBV7-3|TRBJ2-3|TRBD2|few
CASRLGLAGDTQYF
TGTGCCAGCAGACTCGGACTAGCGGGAGATACGCAGTATTTT
>TRBV11-2|TRBJ2-3|NA|many
CAIPRDGADTQYF
TGTGCCATCCCAAGGGACGGGGCAGATACGCAGTATTTT
>TRBV5-1|TRBJ1-2|NA|few
CASSLGGPNYGYTF
TGCGCCAGCAGCTTGGGGGGGCCTAACTATGGCTACACCTTC
>TRBV2|TRBJ2-1|NA|few
CASSVDRYNEQFF
TGTGCCAGCAGTGTGGACCGCTACAATGAGCAGTTCTTC
>TRBV27|TRBJ2-7|NA|few
CASSSQISYEQYF
TGTGCCAGCAGTTCCCAGATTTCCTACGAGCAGTACTTC
>TRBV5-1|TRBJ2-3|NA|NA
CASSLGDREADTQYF
TGCGCCAGCAGCTTAGGAGACAGGGAGGCAGATACGCAGTATTTT
>TRBV7-6|TRBJ1-6|NA|many
CASSRSGSNNSPLHF
TGTGCCAGCAGCCGTTCAGGGTCCAATAATTCACCCCTCCACTTT
>TRBV5-1|TRBJ2-5|TRBD2|NA
CASSLGGLAGVKETQYF
TGCGCCAGCAGCTTGGGTGGACTAGCGGGAGTTAAAGAGACCCAGTACTTC
>TRBV10-1|TRBJ2-7|TRBD2|NA
CASSDISAGRNEQYF
TGCGCCAGCAGTGATATTTCGGCCGGGAGGAACGAGCAGTACTTC
>TRBV4-1|TRBJ2-3|NA|NA
CASSKQGTVATDTQYF
TGCGCCAGCAGCAAACAAGGGACCGTCGCCACAGATACGCAGTATTTT
>TRBV29-1|TRBJ2-6|NA|few
CSVLNRRSGANVLTF
TGCAGCGTCTTAAACCGTCGCTCTGGGGCCAACGTCCTGACTTTC